Each of the 22 T cell receptor beta chains below was sequenced from the same sample in a study of blood T cell repertoires in COVID-19 (dated by TCRdb to 2019 to 2021). The method behind the library was the immunoSEQ multiplex PCR assay. TCRdb re-hosts the immuneACCESS table, in-frame sequences only. Its copies lack some clones; in the studies checked, an unresolved V gene accounts for under half of them, and the cause for the rest is not known. For this sample there are about 70,000 clones; 75% appear just once. Jointly, the top ten make up approximately 21% of the sample. Sequencing was done on a sample of peripheral blood. These receptors all stem from a man aged 65-85 years with acute or convalescent COVID-19.

The chain is built from TRBV29-1 and TRBJ1-2; 7 bases align to TRBD1. Germline V gene lookup returns CDR1 SQVTM and CDR2 ANQGSEA. V shed 5 bases and J 3 bases; nucleotides not matched to a gene: 3. The CDR3 loop spans 12 amino acids. The CDR3 DNA reads as TGCAGCGTTCAGGGGGGCGACTATGGCTACACCTTC. Protein sequence: CSVQGGDYGYTF.

The chain couples TRBV10-3 to TRBJ1-2; D is unresolved. Germline V CDR1 and CDR2: ENHRY, SYGVKD. The V gene lost 7 bases and the J gene lost 0 bases, with 9 bases spanning the gap. CDR3 length: 13 residues. The CDR3 DNA is TGTGCCATCACGGAGGAGTCTAACTATGGCTACACCTTC. Encoded protein: CAITEESNYGYTF.

This chain uses TRBV18 with TRBJ1-1, with D possibly matching TRBD1 (5 bases). This CDR3 region has 15 residues. V lost 1 base to trimming and J lost 3 bases, with 12 bases between them. Germline loops: CDR1 KGHSH, CDR2 LQKENI. CDR3 in DNA: TGTGCCAGCTCACCACTCGGGGGGAGAGACACTGAAGCTTTCTTT. Its protein product is CASSPLGGRDTEAFF. Full variable domain (remainder filled in from reference TRBV18 and TRBJ1-1): NAGVMQNPRHLVRRRGQEARLRCSPMKGHSHVYWYRQLPEEGLKFMVYLQKENIIDESGMPKERFSAEFPKEGPSILRIQQVVRGDSAAYFCASSPLGGRDTEAFFGQGTRLTVV.

The sample holds one count of this clone. This chain joins TRBV7-8 and TRBJ2-7; perhaps TRBD2 as D (5 bases). Germline loops: CDR1 SGHVS, CDR2 FQNEAQ. The CDR3 runs to 12 residues. The V end lost 5 bases, the J end lost 13 bases, and 18 bases lay between the germline ends. CDR3 residues: CASSPGLRSPYF. CDR3 DNA: TGTGCCAGCAGCCCAGGACTGAGGAGCCCATACTTC. Full variable domain (missing parts from reference TRBV7-8 and TRBJ2-7): GAGVSQSPRYKVAKRGQDVALRCDPISGHVSLFWYQQALGQGPEFLTYFQNEAQLDKSGLPSDRFFAERPEGSVSTLKIQRTQQEDSAVYLCASSPGLRSPYFGPGTRLTVT.

In its sample, this clone was seen a few times. The chain joins TRBV7-9 to TRBJ2-5; D is possibly TRBD1 (6 bases). Germline V gene data show CDR1 as SEHNR and CDR2 as FQNEAQ (reference sequence). Deletions cut 1 base from V and 0 bases from J, with 12 bases between. The CDR3 is 16 amino acids. CDR3 amino acids: CASSLGQARDQETQYF. The CDR3 DNA reads TGTGCCAGCAGCTTAGGACAGGCGCGGGACCAAGAGACCCAGTACTTC.

The table lists this clone with a few counts. The chain has TRBV5-1 and TRBJ2-5, with D perhaps matching TRBD2 (6 bases). The CDR3 length is 15 residues. Per the germline V gene, CDR1 is SGHRS and CDR2 is YFSETQ. The V gene lost 6 bases and the J gene lost 5 bases, with 20 bases spanning the gap. In nucleotides, the CDR3 is TGCGCCAGCAACCCGGCGGGGTCTGGGGGTGAGACCCAGTACTTC. Its protein product is CASNPAGSGGETQYF.

The chain carries TRBV10-3 and TRBJ1-5; 10 bases align to TRBD1. With 2 bases clipped from V and 2 bases from J, the junction kept 0 bases outside the gene matches. Germline V lookup: CDR1 ENHRY, CDR2 SYGVKD. This CDR3 has 15 amino acids. The CDR3 nucleotides are TGTGCCATCAGTGAGGGACAGGGGGGCAATCAGCCCCAGCATTTT. Amino acid sequence: CAISEGQGGNQPQHF.

There are a few counts of this clone. V is TRBV5-4 and J is TRBJ1-6; 8 bases match TRBD1. With V trimmed by 4 bases and J by 8 bases, 8 bases remained unmatched. The CDR3 extends over 15 amino acids. Germline V gives CDR1 SGHNT, CDR2 YYREEE (reference sequence). The CDR3 reads CASSAGDRGYSPLHF. As DNA, the CDR3 is TGTGCCAGCAGCGCGGGCGACAGGGGATATTCACCCCTCCACTTT.

The chain is built from TRBV7-9 and TRBJ2-4; perhaps TRBD2 as D (6 bases). V was trimmed by 5 bases and J by 3 bases, leaving 11 bases between them. The CDR3 extends over 14 amino acids. Germline assignment: CDR1 SEHNR and CDR2 FQNEAQ (reference sequence). The CDR3 loop is CASSQPEGKNIQYF. Here the CDR3 DNA reads TGTGCCAGCAGCCAACCGGAGGGCAAAAACATTCAGTACTTC.

The chain joins TRBV10-1 to TRBJ2-7; TRBD2 agrees at 9 bases. The CDR3 loop spans 14 amino acids. The germline CDR1 and CDR2 sequences are WNHNN and SYGVQD (reference sequence). Germline trimming cut 3 bases from V and 2 bases from J; bases unmatched to any gene: 2. The CDR3 DNA reads as TGCGCCAGCAGTGAAGGCGGGAGGGCCTACGAGCAGTACTTC. Protein sequence: CASSEGGRAYEQYF.

Only a few counts were recorded for this clone. The V call is TRBV7-2, the J call TRBJ1-5; possible D gene TRBD1, 5 bases. Germline assignment: CDR1 SGHTA and CDR2 FQGNSA. This CDR3 region has 14 residues. V shed 6 bases and J shed 5 bases, with 14 bases lying between them. The CDR3 loop is CASSLGGGDQPQHF. CDR3 in DNA: TGTGCCAGCAGTCTAGGCGGGGGAGATCAGCCCCAGCATTTT.

The gene calls are TRBV6-6 and TRBJ1-4, with 9 bases lining up with TRBD1. Unmatched junction bases numbered 9, after V lost 5 bases and J lost 8 bases. This CDR3 region has 15 residues. The germline V gene has CDR1 MNHNY and CDR2 SVGAGI (reference sequence). This chain's CDR3 is CASSRPGTGNEKLFF. CDR3 bases: TGTGCCAGCAGTCGCCCCGGGACAGGGAACGAAAAACTGTTTTTT.

The chain couples TRBV20-1 to TRBJ2-1; D is uncertain. Germline assignment: CDR1 DFQATT and CDR2 SNEGSKA (reference sequence). This CDR3 comprises 11 residues. V lost 6 bases to trimming and J lost 4 bases, with 7 bases between them. CDR3 bases: TGCAGTGCCAACGAGTACAATGAGCAGTTCTTC. This gives the protein CSANEYNEQFF.

The J gene is TRBJ1-6, the V gene TRBV7-8, with TRBD1 matching 7 bases. The CDR3 totals 15 residues. Germline assignment: CDR1 SGHVS and CDR2 FQNEAQ. J lost 9 bases, V lost 5 bases, and 10 bases had no gene match. CDR3 sequence: CASSQQGTYGSPLHF. CDR3 bases: TGTGCCAGCAGCCAACAGGGGACCTATGGTTCACCCCTCCACTTT.

This clone was counted between two and nine times. The CDR3 sequence: CASNREWNTEAFF. The CDR3 bases are TGTGCCAGCAACAGGGAATGGAACACTGAAGCTTTCTTT. The V gene is TRBV7-2, the J gene TRBJ1-1, with a weak D call TRBD1 (6 bases). Trimming stripped 7 bases from V and 1 base from J, with 10 bases between. CDR1 is SGHTA and CDR2 is FQGNSA in the germline V gene. The CDR3 sequence is 13 residues long.

This chain uses TRBV19 with TRBJ2-4; 7 bases are a match to TRBD2. Germline CDR1 LNHDA, CDR2 SQIVND (reference sequence). This CDR3 spans 15 amino acids. J lost 3 bases, V lost 1 base, and 3 bases had no gene match. CDR3 DNA: TGTGCCAGTAGTATAGGGGAGGGTGGCAAAAACATTCAGTACTTC. Translated: CASSIGEGGKNIQYF.

The table lists this clone with a count of one. This rearrangement joins TRBV12-3 or TRBV12-4 to TRBJ1-1, with D unclear. The CDR3 extends over 13 amino acids. Trimming took off 3 bases at V and 1 base at J, with 6 bases between the two ends. This CDR3 is CASSLRANTEAFF. CDR3 in DNA: TGTGCCAGCAGTTTGCGGGCGAACACTGAAGCTTTCTTT.

The chain employs TRBV6-4 and TRBJ2-1; the match to TRBD2 covers 10 bases. V shed 6 bases, J shed 7 bases, and the junction held 9 bases outside the gene matches. CDR3 length: 15 residues. Germline V gives CDR1 MRHNA, CDR2 SNTAGT. CDR3 bases: TGTGCCAGCAGAGAGCGGGAGGGCCCAGGGAATGAGCAGTTCTTC. It is translated as CASREREGPGNEQFF.

This rearrangement joins TRBV6-6 to TRBJ2-7; 7 bases match TRBD1. Germline values: CDR1 MNHNY, CDR2 SVGAGI (reference sequence). With 5 bases clipped from V and 4 bases from J, the junction kept 8 bases outside the gene matches. This CDR3 has 14 residues. The CDR3 region has the DNA TGTGCCAGCAGTCCAACAGGGGTCGGATACGAGCAGTACTTC. Protein product: CASSPTGVGYEQYF.

J is TRBJ1-1 and V is TRBV18; no firm D call. Germline lookup yields CDR1 KGHSH and CDR2 LQKENI. V was trimmed by 3 bases and J by 3 bases, leaving 11 bases between them. The CDR3 has 14 residues. CDR3 region: CASSPQTEDTEAFF. CDR3 in DNA: TGTGCCAGCTCACCGCAGACTGAAGACACTGAAGCTTTCTTT.

The table lists this clone with a few counts. The gene calls are TRBV10-3 and TRBJ1-5; 7 positions agree with TRBD1. V gave up 4 bases and J gave up 2 bases; unmatched junction bases: 2. Germline-derived CDR1 and CDR2 are ENHRY and SYGVKD. The CDR3 has 14 amino acids. CDR3 nucleotides: TGTGCCATCAGTGGAGGACAGGGCAATCAGCCCCAGCATTTT. Protein product: CAISGGQGNQPQHF.

V usage is TRBV5-1 and J usage is TRBJ1-1; tentative D call: TRBD1 (5 bases). CDR1 is SGHRS, CDR2 YFSETQ, per germline. Trimming took 0 bases from V and 1 from J, leaving 7 bases between them. CDR3 length: 14 residues. CDR3 bases: TGCGCCAGCAGCTTGGCCGGACAGAACACTGAAGCTTTCTTT. It specifies CASSLAGQNTEAFF. Using reference TRBV5-1 and TRBJ1-1 for the parts outside the CDR3, the full variable domain is KAGVTQTPRYLIKTRGQQVTLSCSPISGHRSVSWYQQTPGQGLQFLFEYFSETQRNKGNFPGRFSGRQFSNSRSEMNVSTLELGDSALYLCASSLAGQNTEAFFGQGTRLTVV.